A single sample gave rise to the 10 T cell receptor beta chains below, sequenced in a study of cytomegalovirus exposure and HLA in healthy donors. The PCR made use of 60 Vbeta and 13 Jbeta primers. Clones were read by immunoSEQ multiplex PCR, and TCRdb kept only the in-frame ones, dropping some. The table has roughly 150,000 clones, 70% to 80% seen once. The sequenced material came from PBMCs. These receptors were obtained from a man aged 18-30 years in good health and CMV-seropositive.

This clone was observed once. The gene calls are TRBV7-9 and TRBJ2-1; TRBD2 is a possible D gene (6 bases). The germline gives CDR1 SEHNR, CDR2 FQNEAQ (reference sequence). The CDR3 extends over 15 amino acids. The ends were cut back, 5 bases at V and 4 bases at J, with 15 bases in the middle. This chain's CDR3 is CASSTPRAGYNEQFF. CDR3 coding DNA: TGTGCCAGCAGCACCCCTAGGGCGGGATACAATGAGCAGTTCTTC.

V usage is TRBV27 and J usage is TRBJ2-7; 11 bases are shared with TRBD1. CDR1 MNHEY and CDR2 SMNVEV come from the germline V gene (reference sequence). V was clipped by 4 bases and J by 2 bases; unmatched bases: 1. The length of the CDR3 is 14 residues. The CDR3 DNA reads as TGTGCCAGCAGTTGGGGACAGGGGGCCTACGAGCAGTACTTC. This gives the protein CASSWGQGAYEQYF.

This clone was found once. The chain joins TRBV27 to TRBJ2-3; the D is unclear. Trimming removed 5 bases from V and 9 bases from J, with 15 bases in between. Germline V lookup: CDR1 MNHEY, CDR2 SMNVEV (reference sequence). The CDR3 has 13 residues. CDR3: CASSPLYRPTQYF. CDR3 DNA sequence: TGTGCCAGCAGTCCCCTCTACAGACCCACGCAGTATTTT.

This rearrangement joins TRBV27 to TRBJ1-5; 8 bases match TRBD1. CDR1 is MNHEY, CDR2 SMNVEV, per germline (reference sequence). Germline trimming cut 8 bases from V and 1 base from J; bases unmatched to any gene: 4. The CDR3 is made up of 14 amino acids. CDR3 protein: CASSRTGSNQPQHF. The CDR3 nucleotides are TGTGCCAGCTCCAGGACAGGGAGCAATCAGCCCCAGCATTTT.

A remark on this clone: This same CDR3 is encoded by further DNA sequences in the sample. The V gene is TRBV28, the J gene TRBJ1-1; maybe TRBD1 (5 bases). The CDR3 spans 14 residues. V lost 1 base and J lost 5, with 11 bases in between. Germline-derived CDR1 and CDR2 are MDHEN and SYDVKM. The CDR3 region is CASSLLGGGTEAFF. The CDR3 DNA follows: TGTGCCAGCAGTTTATTGGGCGGGGGGACTGAAGCTTTCTTT.

The chain couples TRBV6-6 to TRBJ2-1, with D perhaps matching TRBD2 (7 bases). The length of the CDR3 is 14 residues. Germline V gene data show CDR1 as MNHNY and CDR2 as SVGAGI (reference sequence). V shed 5 bases and J shed 4 bases, with 12 bases lying between them. CDR3 nucleotides: TGTGCCAGCAGTGGGGGAGGGGGATACAATGAGCAGTTCTTC. As protein: CASSGGGGYNEQFF.

V usage is TRBV7-6 and J usage is TRBJ1-1, with TRBD1 as a possible D gene (5 bases). Germline CDR1 SGHVS, CDR2 FNYEAQ. This CDR3 is 14 amino acids long. V lost 3 bases to trimming and J lost 0 bases, with 8 bases between them. CDR3 bases: TGTGCCAGCAGCTTGGGGGGACTGAACACTGAAGCTTTCTTT. Protein product: CASSLGGLNTEAFF.

The chain links TRBV5-5 to TRBJ2-5; TRBD1 might be the D (7 bases). Germline V CDR1 and CDR2: SGHKS, YYEKEE (reference sequence). The CDR3 loop spans 15 amino acids. V lost 4 bases to trimming and J lost 5 bases, with 18 bases between them. CDR3 amino acids: CASSPLQGGAETQYF. CDR3 sequence (DNA): TGTGCCAGCAGCCCGCTTCAGGGGGGCGCGGAGACCCAGTACTTC.

The chain combines TRBV5-4 with TRBJ2-3; D perhaps matches TRBD2 (7 bases). The CDR3 is 16 residues long. CDR1 is SGHNT and CDR2 is YYREEE in the germline V gene (reference sequence). V was clipped by 4 bases and J by 3 bases, with 18 bases between them. In DNA form, the CDR3 reads TGTGCCAGCAGCGCCCCTCTGGGGGGGCGGACAGATACGCAGTATTTT. Amino acid sequence: CASSAPLGGRTDTQYF.

This clone has just one count. The chain recombines TRBV27 with TRBJ1-2; maybe TRBD1 (5 bases). The CDR3 totals 13 residues. The V end was cut by 8 bases, the J end by 4 bases, with 14 bases between. The germline gives CDR1 MNHEY, CDR2 SMNVEV (reference sequence). The CDR3 DNA follows: TGTGCCAGCGGAACGGGACTAGGCTATGGCTACACCTTC. This sequence encodes CASGTGLGYGYTF.